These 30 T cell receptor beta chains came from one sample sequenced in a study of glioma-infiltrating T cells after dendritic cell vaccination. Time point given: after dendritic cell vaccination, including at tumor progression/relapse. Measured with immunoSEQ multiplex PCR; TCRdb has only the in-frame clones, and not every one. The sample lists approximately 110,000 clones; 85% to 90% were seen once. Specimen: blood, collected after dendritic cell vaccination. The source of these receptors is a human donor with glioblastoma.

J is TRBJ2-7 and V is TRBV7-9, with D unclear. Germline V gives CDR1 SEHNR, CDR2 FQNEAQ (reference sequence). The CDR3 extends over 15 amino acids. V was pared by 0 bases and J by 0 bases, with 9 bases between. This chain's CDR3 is CASSLASSGSYEQYF. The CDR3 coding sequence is TGTGCCAGCAGCTTAGCGAGTTCAGGCTCCTACGAGCAGTACTTC.

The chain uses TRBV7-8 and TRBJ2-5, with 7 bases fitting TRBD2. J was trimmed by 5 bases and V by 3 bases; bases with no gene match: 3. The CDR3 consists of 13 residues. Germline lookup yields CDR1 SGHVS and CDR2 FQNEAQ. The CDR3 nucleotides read TGTGCCAGCAGCTTTCGGGAGGTTGAGACCCAGTACTTC. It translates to CASSFREVETQYF.

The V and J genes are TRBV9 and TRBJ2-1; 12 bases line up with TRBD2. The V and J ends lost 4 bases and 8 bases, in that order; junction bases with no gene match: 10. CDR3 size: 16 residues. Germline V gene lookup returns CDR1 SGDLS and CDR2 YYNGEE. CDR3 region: CASSTKTSGSFDEQFF. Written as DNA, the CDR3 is TGTGCCAGCAGCACTAAGACTAGCGGGAGTTTCGATGAGCAGTTCTTC.

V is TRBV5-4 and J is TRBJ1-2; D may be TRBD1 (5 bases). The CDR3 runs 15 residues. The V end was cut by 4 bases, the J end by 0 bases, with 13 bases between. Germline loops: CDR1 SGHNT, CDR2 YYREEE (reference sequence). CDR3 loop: CASSQRQSSNYGYTF. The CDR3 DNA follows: TGTGCCAGCAGCCAGCGACAGTCTTCTAACTATGGCTACACCTTC.

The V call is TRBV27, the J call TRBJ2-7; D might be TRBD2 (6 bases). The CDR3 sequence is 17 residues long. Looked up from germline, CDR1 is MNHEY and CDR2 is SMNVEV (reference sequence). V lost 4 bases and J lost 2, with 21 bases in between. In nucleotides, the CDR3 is TGTGCCAGCAGTTCCCTCCCCATCGGGACTGCTACCTACGAGCAGTACTTC. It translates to CASSSLPIGTATYEQYF.

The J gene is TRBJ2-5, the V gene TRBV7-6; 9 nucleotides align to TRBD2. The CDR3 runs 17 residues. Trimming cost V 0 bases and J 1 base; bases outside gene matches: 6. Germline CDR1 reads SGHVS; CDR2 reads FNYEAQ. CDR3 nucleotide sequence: TGTGCCAGCAGCTTAGCACCTGCGGGGGGGATCCAAGAGACCCAGTACTTC. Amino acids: CASSLAPAGGIQETQYF.

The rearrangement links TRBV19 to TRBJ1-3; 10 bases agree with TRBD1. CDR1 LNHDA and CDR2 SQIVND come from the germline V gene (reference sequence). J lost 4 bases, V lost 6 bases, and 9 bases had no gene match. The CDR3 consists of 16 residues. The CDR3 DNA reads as TGTGCCAGTAGCCCCCGACAGGGGGCATCGGGAAACACCATATATTTT. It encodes CASSPRQGASGNTIYF.

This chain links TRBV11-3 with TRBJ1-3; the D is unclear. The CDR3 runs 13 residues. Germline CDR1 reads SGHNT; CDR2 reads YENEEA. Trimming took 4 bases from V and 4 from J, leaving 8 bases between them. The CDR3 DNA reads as TGTGCCAGCAGCTCCGGGAGAGGAAACACCATATATTTT. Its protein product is CASSSGRGNTIYF.

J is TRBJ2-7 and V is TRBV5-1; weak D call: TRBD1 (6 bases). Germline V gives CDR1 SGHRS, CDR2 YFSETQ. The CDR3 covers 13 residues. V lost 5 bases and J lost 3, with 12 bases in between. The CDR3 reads CASRMTGDYEQYF. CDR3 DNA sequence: TGCGCCAGCAGGATGACAGGAGACTACGAGCAGTACTTC.

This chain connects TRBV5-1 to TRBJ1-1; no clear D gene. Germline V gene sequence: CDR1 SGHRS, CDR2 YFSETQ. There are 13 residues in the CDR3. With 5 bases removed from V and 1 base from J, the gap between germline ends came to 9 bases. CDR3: CASRFNGNTEAFF. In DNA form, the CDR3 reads TGCGCCAGCAGGTTCAACGGGAACACTGAAGCTTTCTTT.

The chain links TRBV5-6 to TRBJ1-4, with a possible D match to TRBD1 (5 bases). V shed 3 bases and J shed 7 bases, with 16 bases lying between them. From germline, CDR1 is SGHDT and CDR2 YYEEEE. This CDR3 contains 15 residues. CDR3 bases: TGTGCCAGCAGCTCTTGGGGAGGGGAGGCTGAAAAACTGTTTTTT. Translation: CASSSWGGEAEKLFF.

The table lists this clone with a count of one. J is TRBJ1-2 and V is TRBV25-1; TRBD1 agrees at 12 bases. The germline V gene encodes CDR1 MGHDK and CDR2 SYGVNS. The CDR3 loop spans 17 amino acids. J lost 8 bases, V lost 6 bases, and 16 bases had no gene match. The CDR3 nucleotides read TGTGCCAGCAGACCCACCGGGACAGGGGGCGCGGTGGCGGGCTACACCTTC. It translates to CASRPTGTGGAVAGYTF.

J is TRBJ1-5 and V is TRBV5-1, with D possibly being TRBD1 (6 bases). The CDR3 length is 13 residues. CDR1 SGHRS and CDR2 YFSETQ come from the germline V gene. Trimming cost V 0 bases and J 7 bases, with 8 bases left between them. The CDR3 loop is CASSLAGDQPQHF. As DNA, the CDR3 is TGCGCCAGCAGCTTGGCAGGGGACCAGCCCCAGCATTTT.

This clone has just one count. The CDR3 sequence: CASLQGADGYGYTF. The DNA for the CDR3 is TGTGCCAGCCTACAGGGGGCCGACGGCTATGGCTACACCTTC. The chain couples TRBV19 to TRBJ1-2; 9 bases are shared with TRBD1. This CDR3 is 14 amino acids long. Germline V lookup: CDR1 LNHDA, CDR2 SQIVND (reference sequence). Losses at the gene ends were 9 bases for V and 4 bases for J; bases not matched to a gene: 9.

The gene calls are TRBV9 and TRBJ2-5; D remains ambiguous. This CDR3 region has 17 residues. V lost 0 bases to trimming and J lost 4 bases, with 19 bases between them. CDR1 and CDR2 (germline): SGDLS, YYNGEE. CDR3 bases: TGTGCCAGCAGCGTAGCCGCCAATCCCCGGGTGTCAGAGACCCAGTACTTC. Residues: CASSVAANPRVSETQYF.

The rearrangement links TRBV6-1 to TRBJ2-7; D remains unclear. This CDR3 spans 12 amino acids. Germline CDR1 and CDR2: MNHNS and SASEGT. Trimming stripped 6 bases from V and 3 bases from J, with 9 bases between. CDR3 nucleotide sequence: TGTGCCAGCAGGGCCGCCAACTACGAGCAGTACTTC. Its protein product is CASRAANYEQYF.

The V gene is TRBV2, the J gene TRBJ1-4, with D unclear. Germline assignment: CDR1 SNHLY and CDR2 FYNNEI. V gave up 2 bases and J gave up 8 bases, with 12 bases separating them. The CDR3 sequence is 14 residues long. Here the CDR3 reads CASSERNTGEKLFF. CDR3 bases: TGTGCCAGCAGTGAAAGGAACACCGGGGAAAAACTGTTTTTT.

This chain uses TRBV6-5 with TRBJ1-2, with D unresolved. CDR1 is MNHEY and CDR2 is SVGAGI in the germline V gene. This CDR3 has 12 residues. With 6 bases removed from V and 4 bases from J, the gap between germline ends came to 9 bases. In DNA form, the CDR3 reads TGTGCCAGCAGCGACACGGTCTATGGCTACACCTTC. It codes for CASSDTVYGYTF.

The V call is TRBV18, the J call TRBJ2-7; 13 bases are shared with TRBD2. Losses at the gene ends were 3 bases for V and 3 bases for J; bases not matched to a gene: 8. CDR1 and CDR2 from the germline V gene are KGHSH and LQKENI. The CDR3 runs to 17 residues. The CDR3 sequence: CASSPRGLAGEVYEQYF. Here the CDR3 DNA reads TGTGCCAGCTCACCGCGCGGACTAGCGGGAGAAGTCTACGAGCAGTACTTC.

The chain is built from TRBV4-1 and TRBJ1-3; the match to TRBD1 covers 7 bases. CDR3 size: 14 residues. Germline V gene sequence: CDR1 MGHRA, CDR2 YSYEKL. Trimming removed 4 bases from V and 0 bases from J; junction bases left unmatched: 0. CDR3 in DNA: TGCGCCAGCAGCCCAGGGGGCTCTGGAAACACCATATATTTT. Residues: CASSPGGSGNTIYF.

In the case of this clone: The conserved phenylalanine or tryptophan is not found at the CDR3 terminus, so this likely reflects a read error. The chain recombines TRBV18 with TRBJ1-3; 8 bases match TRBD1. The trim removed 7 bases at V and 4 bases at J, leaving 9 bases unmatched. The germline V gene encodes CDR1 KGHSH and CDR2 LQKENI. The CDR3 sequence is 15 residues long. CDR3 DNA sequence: TGTGCCAGCTTCACCACGACAGGGGTAGGAAACACCATATATTCT. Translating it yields CASFTTTGVGNTIYS.

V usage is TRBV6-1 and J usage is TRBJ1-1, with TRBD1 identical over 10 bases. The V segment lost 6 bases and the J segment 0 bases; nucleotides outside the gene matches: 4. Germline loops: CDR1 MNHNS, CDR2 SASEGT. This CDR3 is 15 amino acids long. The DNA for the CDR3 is TGTGCCAGCAGCCGGGACAGGGGACTGAACACTGAAGCTTTCTTT. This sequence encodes CASSRDRGLNTEAFF.

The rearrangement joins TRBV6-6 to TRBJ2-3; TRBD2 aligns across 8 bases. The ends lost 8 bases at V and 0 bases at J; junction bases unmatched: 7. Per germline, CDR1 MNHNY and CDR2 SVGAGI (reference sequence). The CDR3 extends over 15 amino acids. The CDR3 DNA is TGTGCCAGCGGTCCTCTAGCGGGTAGCACAGATACGCAGTATTTT. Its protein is CASGPLAGSTDTQYF.

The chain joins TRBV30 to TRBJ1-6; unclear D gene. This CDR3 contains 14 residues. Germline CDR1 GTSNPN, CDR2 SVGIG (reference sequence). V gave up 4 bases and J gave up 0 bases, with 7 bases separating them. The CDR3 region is CAWTSSSYNSPLHF. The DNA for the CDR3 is TGTGCCTGGACATCGAGCTCCTATAATTCACCCCTCCACTTT.

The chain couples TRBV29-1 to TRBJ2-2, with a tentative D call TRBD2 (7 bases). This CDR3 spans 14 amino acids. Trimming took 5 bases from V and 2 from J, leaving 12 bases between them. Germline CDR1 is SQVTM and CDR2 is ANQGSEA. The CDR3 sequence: CSVRRGGNTGELFF. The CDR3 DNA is TGCAGCGTTAGAAGGGGGGGAAACACCGGGGAGCTGTTTTTT.

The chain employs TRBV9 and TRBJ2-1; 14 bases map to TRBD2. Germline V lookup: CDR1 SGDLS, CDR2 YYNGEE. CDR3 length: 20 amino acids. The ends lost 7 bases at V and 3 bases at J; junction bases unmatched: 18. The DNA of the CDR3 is TGTGCCAGCGGGCGCCCCGGACTAGCGGGGGGTTCATCTAGCTACAATGAGCAGTTCTTC. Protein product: CASGRPGLAGGSSSYNEQFF.

For the CDR3, the DNA is TGTGCCAGCTCACCATTGGGGTTGACTAGCGGGAGGATATCGTACGAGCAGTACTTC. It yields the protein CASSPLGLTSGRISYEQYF. The rearrangement joins TRBV18 to TRBJ2-7, with TRBD2 matching 13 bases. This CDR3 spans 19 amino acids. Unmatched junction bases numbered 14, after V lost 2 bases and J lost 4 bases. Germline V gene lookup returns CDR1 KGHSH and CDR2 LQKENI.

CDR3 sequence (DNA): TGTGCCAGCACAAGGGACTACTATGGCTACACCTTC. Translation: CASTRDYYGYTF. The rearrangement links TRBV6-5 to TRBJ1-2; the D gene is possibly TRBD1 (5 bases). V was pared by 7 bases and J by 3 bases, with 9 bases between. The CDR3 covers 12 residues. Germline CDR1 and CDR2: MNHEY and SVGAGI.

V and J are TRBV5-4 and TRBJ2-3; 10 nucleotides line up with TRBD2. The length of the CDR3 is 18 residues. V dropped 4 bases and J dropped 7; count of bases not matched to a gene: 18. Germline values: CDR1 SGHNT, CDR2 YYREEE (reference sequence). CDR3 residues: CASSPSAGGASMVNTQYF. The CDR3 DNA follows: TGTGCCAGCAGCCCATCAGCGGGGGGGGCGTCTATGGTGAATACGCAGTATTTT. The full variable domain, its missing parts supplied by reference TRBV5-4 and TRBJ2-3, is ETGVTQSPTHLIKTRGQQVTLRCSSQSGHNTVSWYQQALGQGPQFIFQYYREEENGRGNFPPRFSGLQFPNYSSELNVNALELDDSALYLCASSPSAGGASMVNTQYFGPGTRLTVL.

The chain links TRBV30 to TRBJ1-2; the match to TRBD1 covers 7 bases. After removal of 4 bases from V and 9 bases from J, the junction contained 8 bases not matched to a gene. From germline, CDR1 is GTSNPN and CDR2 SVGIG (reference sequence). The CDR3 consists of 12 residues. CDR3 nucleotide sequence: TGTGCCTGGAATAGGGGGCAGATGAGCTACACCTTC. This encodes CAWNRGQMSYTF.